A single sample gave rise to the 21 T cell receptor beta chains below, sequenced in a study of cytomegalovirus exposure and HLA in healthy donors. PCR was performed using 60 Vbeta and 13 Jbeta primers. Libraries were prepared by immunoSEQ multiplex PCR; TCRdb keeps only in-frame clonotypes and omits some of them. This sample has about 130,000 clones, with 74% found just once. Sequencing was performed on PBMCs. Receptors originate from a woman in her forties or fifties in good health and CMV-seropositive.

The CDR3 DNA reads TGCGCCAGCAGCTGGGGGACTAGCGGCGAGCAGGGTACGCAGTATTTT. It yields the protein CASSWGTSGEQGTQYF. The chain uses TRBV5-1 and TRBJ2-3; 11 bases align to TRBD2. This CDR3 has 16 amino acids. The germline V gene encodes CDR1 SGHRS and CDR2 YFSETQ. The trim removed 3 bases at V and 8 bases at J, leaving 11 bases unmatched.

The gene calls are TRBV5-8 and TRBJ2-3; the D gene is possibly TRBD2 (6 bases). Germline lookup yields CDR1 SGHTS and CDR2 YDEGEE. The CDR3 is 15 residues long. Trimming took 5 bases from V and 1 from J, leaving 14 bases between them. For the CDR3, the DNA is TGTGCCAGCAGGGGCCTGGCTAGCGGCACAGATACGCAGTATTTT. It yields the protein CASRGLASGTDTQYF.

The chain employs TRBV7-9 and TRBJ1-4; TRBD1 aligns across 9 bases. The CDR3 runs to 15 residues. V was pared by 5 bases and J by 7 bases, with 8 bases of the junction left unmatched. The germline V gene encodes CDR1 SEHNR and CDR2 FQNEAQ (reference sequence). Here the CDR3 reads CASSRTSGQGEKLFF. Here the CDR3 DNA reads TGTGCCAGCAGCCGCACTTCGGGACAGGGTGAAAAACTGTTTTTT.

The chain uses TRBV10-1 and TRBJ2-7; no reliable D call. Germline V gene lookup returns CDR1 WNHNN and CDR2 SYGVQD (reference sequence). V was cut by 0 bases and J by 0 bases, with 6 bases left in between. The CDR3 totals 14 residues. CDR3 residues: CASSESGASYEQYF. CDR3 DNA sequence: TGCGCCAGCAGTGAGTCGGGCGCCTCCTACGAGCAGTACTTC.

The genes are TRBV18 and TRBJ1-2; tentatively, D is TRBD1 (6 bases). CDR1 and CDR2 from the germline V gene are KGHSH and LQKENI. The CDR3 totals 13 residues. V lost 6 bases to trimming and J lost 1 base, with 9 bases between them. The CDR3 DNA is TGTGCCAGCTCGGGGGCTGATAACTATGGCTACACCTTC. This encodes CASSGADNYGYTF.

The genes are TRBV5-4 and TRBJ2-5; 8 bases map to TRBD2. The germline CDR1 and CDR2 sequences are SGHNT and YYREEE (reference sequence). Trimming took 4 bases from V and 1 from J; bases not matched to a gene: 9. The CDR3 sequence is 16 residues long. The DNA for the CDR3 is TGTGCCAGCAGCCCACCTGGACTAGCAGCCCAAGAGACCCAGTACTTC. Protein sequence: CASSPPGLAAQETQYF.

The genes are TRBV30 and TRBJ1-3; D ambiguous. V was pared by 4 bases and J by 4 bases, with 5 bases between. Germline CDR1 and CDR2: GTSNPN and SVGIG (reference sequence). This CDR3 is 11 amino acids long. Written as DNA, the CDR3 is TGTGCCTGGAACAGCGGAAACACCATATATTTT. Protein: CAWNSGNTIYF.

The gene calls are TRBV28 and TRBJ2-2, with D possibly matching TRBD1 (7 bases). The CDR3 loop spans 15 amino acids. In germline, CDR1 is MDHEN, CDR2 SYDVKM. Trimming shortened V by 5 bases and J by 5 bases, and 15 bases separated the two germline ends. CDR3 protein: CASSPTGRWTGELFF. Written as DNA, the CDR3 is TGTGCCAGCAGTCCGACAGGGAGGTGGACCGGGGAGCTGTTTTTT. Complete variable domain (other parts from reference TRBV28 and TRBJ2-2): DVKVTQSSRYLVKRTGEKVFLECVQDMDHENMFWYRQDPGLGLRLIYFSYDVKMKEKGDIPEGYSVSREKKERFSLILESASTNQTSMYLCASSPTGRWTGELFFGEGSRLTVL.

V is TRBV28 and J is TRBJ1-6, with 7 bases fitting TRBD1. The germline V gene has CDR1 MDHEN and CDR2 SYDVKM. CDR3 length equals 13 residues. The junction had 4 bases not matched to a gene; V was cut back by 5 bases and J by 9 bases. The CDR3 here is CASSARQGSPLHF. CDR3 nucleotides: TGTGCCAGCAGTGCTCGACAGGGTTCACCCCTCCACTTT.

The rearrangement joins TRBV7-2 to TRBJ1-2; D perhaps matches TRBD1 (5 bases). Germline loops: CDR1 SGHTA, CDR2 FQGNSA. V lost 5 bases and J lost 5, with 24 bases in between. The CDR3 extends over 17 amino acids. CDR3 region: CASSLSGPEGKLYGYTF. In DNA form, the CDR3 reads TGTGCCAGCAGCCTGTCGGGGCCGGAGGGGAAGTTATATGGCTACACCTTC.

This clone was observed once. This chain connects TRBV10-2 to TRBJ1-5; D uncertain. V shed 6 bases and J shed 0 bases, with 9 bases lying between them. Germline V gene lookup returns CDR1 WSHSY and CDR2 SAAADI. The CDR3 contains 14 residues. The CDR3 is CASSVTDSNQPQHF. Here the CDR3 DNA reads TGCGCCAGCAGCGTAACAGATAGCAATCAGCCCCAGCATTTT.

The chain is built from TRBV7-8 and TRBJ2-7; 9 positions agree with TRBD1. The ends lost 2 bases at V and 9 bases at J; junction bases unmatched: 8. This CDR3 is built from 14 residues. Germline CDR1 reads SGHVS; CDR2 reads FQNEAQ. The CDR3 DNA sequence: TGTGCCAGCAGCTTACTTACAGGGGGCGCCGGGCAGTACTTC. Amino acid sequence: CASSLLTGGAGQYF.

This clone has a single count. This chain joins TRBV18 and TRBJ1-1, with D perhaps TRBD1 (6 bases). The V end was cut by 0 bases, the J end by 8 bases, with 16 bases between. CDR3 length equals 15 residues. Germline V gives CDR1 KGHSH, CDR2 LQKENI. The CDR3 here is CASSPPLGTGQEAFF. CDR3 DNA: TGTGCCAGCTCACCACCATTGGGAACGGGACAAGAAGCTTTCTTT.

This chain links TRBV5-1 with TRBJ1-2; a weak D match, TRBD1 (5 bases). V was cut by 4 bases and J by 1 base, with 17 bases left in between. This CDR3 is built from 16 residues. Germline V CDR1 and CDR2: SGHRS, YFSETQ. The CDR3 coding sequence is TGCGCCAGCAGCCCCAGGGAACGGGCTATTAACTATGGCTACACCTTC. It encodes CASSPRERAINYGYTF.

In DNA, the CDR3 is TGTGCCAGCCGGAATGCAGGATCCTACGAGCAGTACTTC. It encodes CASRNAGSYEQYF. The rearrangement uses TRBV27 and TRBJ2-7, with D unclear. Trimming stripped 8 bases from V and 1 base from J, with 12 bases between. Germline loops: CDR1 MNHEY, CDR2 SMNVEV (reference sequence). The CDR3 is 13 amino acids.

The CDR3 protein is CASSEISGGPNTGELFF. The CDR3 nucleotides are TGTGCCAGCAGCGAAATTAGCGGGGGCCCGAACACCGGGGAGCTGTTTTTT. The genes are TRBV7-7 and TRBJ2-2; 9 bases map to TRBD2. The CDR3 has 17 amino acids. V shed 5 bases, J shed 0 bases, and the junction held 7 bases outside the gene matches. Germline loops: CDR1 SSHAT, CDR2 FNYEAQ (reference sequence).

The V and J genes are TRBV7-9 and TRBJ2-7; TRBD2 might be the D (7 bases). The CDR3 is made up of 14 amino acids. Trimming pared 6 bases from V and 0 bases from J, leaving 12 bases between. Per the germline V gene, CDR1 is SEHNR and CDR2 is FQNEAQ (reference sequence). The CDR3 reads CASRGGQSSYEQYF. CDR3 nucleotide sequence: TGTGCCAGCAGGGGGGGGCAATCCTCCTACGAGCAGTACTTC. Looking up the rest from reference TRBV7-9 and TRBJ2-7 gives the full variable domain: DTGVSQNPRHKITKRGQNVTFRCDPISEHNRLYWYRQTLGQGPEFLTYFQNEAQLEKSRLLSDRFSAERPKGSFSTLEIQRTEQGDSAMYLCASRGGQSSYEQYFGPGTRLTVT.

This sequence joins TRBV27 and TRBJ2-7; the match to TRBD1 covers 9 bases. This CDR3 is 15 amino acids long. The ends lost 1 base at V and 4 bases at J; junction bases unmatched: 5. Germline values: CDR1 MNHEY, CDR2 SMNVEV (reference sequence). The CDR3 loop is CASSLLGTGLYEQYF. The CDR3 DNA is TGTGCCAGCAGTTTATTGGGGACAGGGTTATACGAGCAGTACTTC.

The V and J genes are TRBV6-5 and TRBJ1-1; D not certain. This CDR3 has 10 residues. Germline CDR1 reads MNHEY; CDR2 reads SVGAGI. V gave up 8 bases and J gave up 8 bases, with 9 bases separating them. CDR3 residues: CASHTTEAFF. The CDR3 DNA reads TGTGCCAGCCACACCACAGAAGCTTTCTTT.

This chain connects TRBV11-2 to TRBJ2-3, with 7 bases lining up with TRBD2. Germline CDR1 and CDR2: SGHAT and FQNNGV. The CDR3 covers 14 residues. V shed 4 bases, J shed 0 bases, and the junction held 1 base outside the gene matches. Here the CDR3 DNA reads TGTGCCAGCAGCTCGACTAGCAGCACAGATACGCAGTATTTT. Amino acid sequence: CASSSTSSTDTQYF.

This clone came up once. This rearrangement joins TRBV5-1 to TRBJ1-1; 8 nucleotides agree with TRBD1. This CDR3 is built from 15 residues. Germline V CDR1 and CDR2: SGHRS, YFSETQ. V trimming: 6 bases; J trimming: 3 bases; junction bases outside the gene matches: 10. CDR3 sequence reads: CASNPGDRGYTEAFF. Here the CDR3 DNA reads TGCGCCAGCAACCCGGGAGACAGGGGTTACACTGAAGCTTTCTTT. Full variable domain (outside the CDR3, taken from reference TRBV5-1 and TRBJ1-1): KAGVTQTPRYLIKTRGQQVTLSCSPISGHRSVSWYQQTPGQGLQFLFEYFSETQRNKGNFPGRFSGRQFSNSRSEMNVSTLELGDSALYLCASNPGDRGYTEAFFGQGTRLTVV.